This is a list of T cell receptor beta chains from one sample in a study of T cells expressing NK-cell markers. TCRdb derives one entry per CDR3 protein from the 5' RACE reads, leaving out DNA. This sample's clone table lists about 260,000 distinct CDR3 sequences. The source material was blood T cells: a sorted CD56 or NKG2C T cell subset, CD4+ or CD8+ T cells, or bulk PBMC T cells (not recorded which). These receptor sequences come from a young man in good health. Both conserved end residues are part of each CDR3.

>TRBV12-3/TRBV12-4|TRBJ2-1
CASSVTGGYNEQFF
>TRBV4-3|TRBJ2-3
CASSQASGRLADTQYF
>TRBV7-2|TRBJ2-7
CASSSIAGVGHEQYF
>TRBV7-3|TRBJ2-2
CASSLIGAGGGSTGELFF
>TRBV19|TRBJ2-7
CARPEGQIGEQYF
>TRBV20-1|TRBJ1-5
CSASGLGGLNQPQHF
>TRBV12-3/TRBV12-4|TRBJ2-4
CASSSERLIAKNIQYF
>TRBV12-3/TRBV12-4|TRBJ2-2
CASSPSPGLANTSNTGELFF
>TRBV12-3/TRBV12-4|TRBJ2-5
CASSRLAAQETQYF
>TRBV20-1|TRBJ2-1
CSARVGLASYNEQFF
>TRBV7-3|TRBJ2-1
CASSLPGLAGTGEQFF
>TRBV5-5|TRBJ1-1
CASSFPWGAGDTEAFF
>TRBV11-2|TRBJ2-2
CASYRDRALTGELFF
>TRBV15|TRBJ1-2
CATSSEQGIAGYTF
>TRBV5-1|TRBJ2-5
CASSSTGAGTGKETQYF
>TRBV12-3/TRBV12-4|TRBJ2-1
CASSPRLATTYNEQFF
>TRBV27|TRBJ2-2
CASSPRGLAANTGELFF
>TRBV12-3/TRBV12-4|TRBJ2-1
CASSTHLAGVKNEQFF
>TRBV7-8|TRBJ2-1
CASSLAGDRGATVMQFF
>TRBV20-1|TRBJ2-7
CSARVLTQPTPYEQYF
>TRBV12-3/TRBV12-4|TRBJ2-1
CASSLWKVSSYNEQFF
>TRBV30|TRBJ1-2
CAWTGTYGYTF
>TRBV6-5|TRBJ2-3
CASSYSTGMEDTQYF
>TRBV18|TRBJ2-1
CASSPPAGGPDNEQFF
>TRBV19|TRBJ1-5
CASSMRGTDQPQHF
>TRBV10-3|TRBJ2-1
CAISELGEYNEQFF
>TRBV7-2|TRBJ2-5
CASSPIAGGPGVTQYF
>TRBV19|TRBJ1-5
CASSILGTGGQPQHF
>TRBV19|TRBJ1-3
CASKKSDSGNTIYF
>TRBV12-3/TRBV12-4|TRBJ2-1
CASSPARLAEGYNEQFF
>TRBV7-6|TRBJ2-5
CASSLASETQYF
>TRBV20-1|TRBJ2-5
CSARGDPRFQETQYF
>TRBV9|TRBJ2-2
CASSVRQTGGELFF
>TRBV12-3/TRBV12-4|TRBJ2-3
CASSPAIPTQYF
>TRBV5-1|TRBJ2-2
CASSPGTAGELFF
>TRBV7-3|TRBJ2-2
CASSPGTSLGELFF
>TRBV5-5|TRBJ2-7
CASWATQGATVAYEQYF
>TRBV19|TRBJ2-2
CASSILAGLGELFF
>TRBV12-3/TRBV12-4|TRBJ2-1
CASSLAGTPHEQFF
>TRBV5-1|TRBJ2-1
CASSFRRETSGRDYNEQFF
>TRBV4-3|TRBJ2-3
CASSQDPGLAGDSSTDTQYF
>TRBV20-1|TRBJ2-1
CSAGTGQRRYNEQFF
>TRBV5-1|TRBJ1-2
CASSAGQGIISGYTF
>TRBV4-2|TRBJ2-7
CASSQEGTVDYEQYF
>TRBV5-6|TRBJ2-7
CASSFYSRGHEQYF
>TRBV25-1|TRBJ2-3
CASSESGGLLFNADTQYF
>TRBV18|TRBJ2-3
CASSPRQGGSDTQYF
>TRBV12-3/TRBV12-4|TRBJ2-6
CASSIRQGPFSGANVLTF
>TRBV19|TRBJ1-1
CASRPGQGAWITEAFF
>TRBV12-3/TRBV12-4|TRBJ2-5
CASIHGQKGKETQYF
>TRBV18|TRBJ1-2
CASSDTGRTSGYTF
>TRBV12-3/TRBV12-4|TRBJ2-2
CASSRTANTGELFF
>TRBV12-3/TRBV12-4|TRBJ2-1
CASTHHRGQGYNEQFF
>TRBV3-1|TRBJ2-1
CASSQGVGRGGGQFF
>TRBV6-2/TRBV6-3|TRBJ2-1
CASTQPPALGEQFF
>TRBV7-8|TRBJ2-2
CASRTDYTGELFF
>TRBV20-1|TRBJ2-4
CSARRADKNIQYF
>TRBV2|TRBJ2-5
CASTQSQETQYF
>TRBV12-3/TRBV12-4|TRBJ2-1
CASSHRYNEQFF